The clone carrying this T cell receptor (beta chain) was seen more than once but under ten times. The antigen remains unidentified. Before any sequencing was done, the ViraFEST assay used viral peptide pools to expand antigen-specific CD4+ T cells. The culture ran for approximately 10 days before CD4+ T cells were isolated. Nobody among the vaccine recipients had prior SARS-CoV-2 infection (nucleocapsid antibodies were negative). It was with about 10 IU/ml IL-2 and about 9.2 ug/ml peptides that 1.5 million to 2 million PBMC per well were cultured. Cultures got half-medium changes with IL-2 on days 3 and 7. V gave up 2 bases and J gave up 1 base, with 11 bases separating them. The CDR3 contains 15 residues. CDR1 SNHLY and CDR2 FYNNEI come from the germline V gene. These data belong to a study of vaccination effects on CD4 cells after COVID-19. General study findings and limits: Late in the post-vaccination period, infection-induced and vaccine-induced clones underwent marked clonal contraction.

Clones were read by immunoSEQ multiplex PCR, and TCRdb kept only the in-frame ones, dropping some. The data contain tens of thousands of clones, around 76% of them singletons. The chain has TRBV2 and TRBJ1-1, with D maybe TRBD1 (5 bases). The sequences come from CD4+ T cells from PBMCs cultured with HCoV-OC43 spike peptides, collected before COVID-19 vaccination. Subset reported: HCoV-OC43 spike overlapping peptide pool stimulation. This clonotype originated in a human donor who received a COVID-19 vaccine. CDR3 bases: TGTGCCAGCAGTGAATATGGTGGGGGGAACACTGAAGCTTTCTTT. It yields the protein CASSEYGGGNTEAFF.